These 14 T cell receptor beta chains originate from one sample sequenced in a study of blood T cell repertoires in COVID-19. Method: immunoSEQ multiplex PCR; TCRdb's copy keeps in-frame clones and lacks some. The top ten clones hold around 0.93% of a sample with about 78,000 clones, around 90% of them seen once. Sequenced material: peripheral blood. The origin of the receptors is a woman between 50 and 59 years old in a cohort sampled during active COVID-19.

For the CDR3, the DNA is TGTGCCAGCACCATCAGCTATGGCTACACCTTC. This translates into CASTISYGYTF. V and J are TRBV2 and TRBJ1-2; D not certain. Germline V CDR1 and CDR2: SNHLY, FYNNEI. This CDR3 comprises 11 residues. Between the trimmed V and J ends, which lost 7 bases and 4 bases, there was a span of 7 bases.

V is TRBV2 and J is TRBJ1-4; D remains unclear. This CDR3 contains 14 residues. V was shortened by 4 bases and J by 8 bases, with 14 bases between the two germline ends. Germline V CDR1 and CDR2: SNHLY, FYNNEI. CDR3 sequence (DNA): TGTGCCAGCAGTGTGGGCAGCAAGTGGGAAAAACTGTTTTTT. Protein product: CASSVGSKWEKLFF.

J is TRBJ2-7 and V is TRBV2, with D perhaps TRBD1 (6 bases). V shed 6 bases and J shed 5 bases, with 23 bases lying between them. The CDR3 runs 16 residues. From germline, CDR1 is SNHLY and CDR2 FYNNEI. Written as DNA, the CDR3 is TGTGCCAGCAGGCTTCAGGGGACACGATGGTCCCACGAGCAGTACTTC. Its translation is CASRLQGTRWSHEQYF.

This chain joins TRBV18 and TRBJ1-2; possibly TRBD1 for D (5 bases). Trimming cost V 6 bases and J 8 bases, with 10 bases left between them. CDR1 KGHSH and CDR2 LQKENI come from the germline V gene. This CDR3 is built from 11 residues. Here the CDR3 reads CASSQQEGYTF. The CDR3 region has the DNA TGTGCCAGCTCCCAACAGGAGGGCTACACCTTC. Based on the CDR3 plus reference TRBV18 and TRBJ1-2, the full variable domain is NAGVMQNPRHLVRRRGQEARLRCSPMKGHSHVYWYRQLPEEGLKFMVYLQKENIIDESGMPKERFSAEFPKEGPSILRIQQVVRGDSAAYFCASSQQEGYTFGSGTRLTVV.

The chain couples TRBV11-2 to TRBJ1-1, with 7 nucleotides matching TRBD1. This CDR3 is built from 14 residues. Germline CDR1 is SGHAT and CDR2 is FQNNGV. Germline trimming cut 1 base from V and 3 bases from J; bases unmatched to any gene: 2. CDR3 nucleotide sequence: TGTGCCAGCAGCTTAGCAGGGACAGACACTGAAGCTTTCTTT. Amino acids: CASSLAGTDTEAFF.

Remarks on this clone: The CDR3 carries no conserved terminal phenylalanine or tryptophan, so it likely arises from a read error. No DNA is shown, since the ends of the CDR3 on it are uncertain; the CDR3 is the one TCRdb lists. The gene calls are TRBV6-4 and TRBJ2-3; the table names TRBD1, a call not compared with the DNA. The length of the CDR3 is 9 amino acids, counting both ends. CDR1 MRHNA and CDR2 SNTAGT come from the germline V gene. The CDR3 region is CASGRGRVN.

This chain links TRBV3-1 (or the pseudogene TRBV3-2) with TRBJ2-1; D is unclear. The germline gives CDR1 LGHDT, CDR2 YNNKEL (reference sequence). V was pared by 0 bases and J by 3 bases, with 9 bases between. The CDR3 has 15 amino acids. The DNA for the CDR3 is TGTGCCAGCAGCCAAGAAGACAATTTCTACAATGAGCAGTTCTTC. Its protein is CASSQEDNFYNEQFF.

The gene calls are TRBV28 and TRBJ1-1; 11 bases fit TRBD1. The CDR3 loop spans 15 amino acids. From germline, CDR1 is MDHEN and CDR2 SYDVKM. Trimming cost V 8 bases and J 5 bases; bases outside gene matches: 10. This chain's CDR3 is CASPPDRGRGTEAFF. The CDR3 nucleotides read TGTGCCAGCCCACCGGACAGGGGGCGAGGGACTGAAGCTTTCTTT.

The chain couples TRBV7-9 to TRBJ2-1; 8 nucleotides agree with TRBD2. The germline V gene encodes CDR1 SEHNR and CDR2 FQNEAQ (reference sequence). The V segment lost 3 bases and the J segment 7 bases; nucleotides outside the gene matches: 5. The CDR3 consists of 14 residues. CDR3 sequence: CASSFTGTSNEQFF. The CDR3 region has the DNA TGTGCCAGCAGCTTTACCGGGACTAGTAATGAGCAGTTCTTC.

This clone came up once. The chain is built from TRBV6-5 and TRBJ2-1, with TRBD2 identical over 14 bases. The CDR3 sequence is 14 residues long. Germline V lookup: CDR1 MNHEY, CDR2 SVGAGI. J lost 6 bases, V lost 10 bases, and 5 bases had no gene match. The CDR3 sequence: CAISGTSGSNEQFF. In DNA, the CDR3 is TGTGCCATATCCGGGACTAGCGGGAGCAATGAGCAGTTCTTC.

V gene TRBV27 combines with J gene TRBJ2-5, with TRBD2 matching 7 bases. The trim removed 4 bases at V and 2 bases at J, leaving 7 bases unmatched. The germline V gene has CDR1 MNHEY and CDR2 SMNVEV (reference sequence). This CDR3 comprises 15 residues. The CDR3 nucleotides are TGTGCCAGCAGTTCCCTGGGACTAATACAAGAGACCCAGTACTTC. It translates to CASSSLGLIQETQYF.

J is TRBJ1-2 and V is TRBV6-6; D is undetermined. This CDR3 spans 13 amino acids. The germline V gene encodes CDR1 MNHNY and CDR2 SVGAGI (reference sequence). The V gene lost 2 bases and the J gene lost 4 bases, with 8 bases spanning the gap. Here the CDR3 DNA reads TGTGCCAGCAGTTACATTTACTCCTATGGCTACACCTTC. Its protein is CASSYIYSYGYTF.

The gene calls are TRBV12-3 or TRBV12-4 and TRBJ1-2; 8 bases are a match to TRBD1. Trimming took 4 bases from V and 3 from J; bases not matched to a gene: 1. CDR3 length: 13 amino acids. The CDR3 region has the DNA TGTGCCAGCAGTTCGGACAGGGACTATGGCTACACCTTC. Protein: CASSSDRDYGYTF.

The chain carries TRBV28 and TRBJ2-5; D gene uncertain. Per germline, CDR1 MDHEN and CDR2 SYDVKM. The V gene lost 5 bases and the J gene lost 1 base, with 8 bases spanning the gap. This CDR3 has 13 residues. CDR3: CASSLGVQETQYF. The CDR3 DNA sequence: TGTGCCAGCAGTCTAGGAGTCCAAGAGACCCAGTACTTC.